This section outlines one T cell receptor (beta chain) sequence together with its context. Its antigen remains unidentified. This specimen belongs to a study of siplizumab effects on memory and regulatory T cells. General observations from the study: Apparently more diverse than memory cells, naive T cells also seemed major alloresponse contributors.

The CDR3 totals 16 residues. The trim removed 1 base at V and 6 bases at J, leaving 10 bases unmatched. Germline loops: CDR1 KGHSH, CDR2 LQKENI. Clones were sequenced by immunoSEQ multiplex PCR, and TCRdb holds only the in-frame ones, with some missing. The profile shows 100,000 or so clones, about 90% of them singletons. The clonotype was recovered from a human donor in good health. Material for sequencing was Tregs sorted from blood. V is TRBV18 and J is TRBJ2-3, with TRBD2 identical over 7 bases. CDR3 coding DNA: TGTGCCAGCTCACCACTTTCTAGCGGACCTGGCGATACGCAGTATTTT. Translating it yields CASSPLSSGPGDTQYF.